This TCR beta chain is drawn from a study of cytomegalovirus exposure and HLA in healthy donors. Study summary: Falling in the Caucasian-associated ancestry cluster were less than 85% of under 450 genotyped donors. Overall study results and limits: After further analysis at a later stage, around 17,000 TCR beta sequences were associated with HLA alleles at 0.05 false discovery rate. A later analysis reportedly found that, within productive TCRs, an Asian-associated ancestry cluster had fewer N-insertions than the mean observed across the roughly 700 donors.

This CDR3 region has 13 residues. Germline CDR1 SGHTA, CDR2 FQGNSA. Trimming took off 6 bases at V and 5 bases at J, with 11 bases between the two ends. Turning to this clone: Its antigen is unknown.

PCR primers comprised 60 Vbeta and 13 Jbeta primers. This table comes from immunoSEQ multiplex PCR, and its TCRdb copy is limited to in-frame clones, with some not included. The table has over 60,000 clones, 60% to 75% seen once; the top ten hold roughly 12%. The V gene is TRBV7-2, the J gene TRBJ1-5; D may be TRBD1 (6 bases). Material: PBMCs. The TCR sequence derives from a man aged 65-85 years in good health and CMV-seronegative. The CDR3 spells CASSLQGYQPQHF. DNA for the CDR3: TGTGCCAGCAGTCTACAGGGATATCAGCCCCAGCATTTT.